These 23 T cell receptor beta chains were sequenced from one sample in a study of cytomegalovirus exposure and HLA in healthy donors. Primers included in the PCR were 60 Vbeta and 13 Jbeta primers. Libraries were prepared by immunoSEQ multiplex PCR; TCRdb keeps only in-frame clonotypes and omits some of them. The sample holds about 190,000 clones; about 80% are singletons and the top ten take around 1.9%. The material sequenced was PBMCs. Receptor source: a woman aged 18-29 years in good health and CMV-seropositive.

V and J are TRBV9 and TRBJ2-3; no definite D call. The CDR3 spans 12 residues. The V gene's germline CDR1 is SGDLS and CDR2 YYNGEE. Trimming shortened V by 4 bases and J by 4 bases, and 7 bases separated the two germline ends. This CDR3 is CASSPRSDTQYF. The CDR3 nucleotides read TGTGCCAGCAGCCCCCGGTCAGATACGCAGTATTTT.

V usage is TRBV30 and J usage is TRBJ1-6; the D is unclear. The CDR3 length is 12 residues. Trimming took 1 base from V and 8 from J, leaving 6 bases between them. Germline V gene lookup returns CDR1 GTSNPN and CDR2 SVGIG (reference sequence). CDR3 amino acids: CAWSADYSPLHF. The CDR3 nucleotides are TGTGCCTGGAGTGCAGATTATTCACCCCTCCACTTT.

The gene calls are TRBV2 and TRBJ2-4; tentatively, D is TRBD1 (6 bases). The V gene's germline CDR1 is SNHLY and CDR2 FYNNEI. Trimming left V 6 bases short and J 0 bases short, with 18 bases between. The CDR3 spans 17 residues. The CDR3 DNA reads TGTGCCAGCAGGGGGGCTTTGGGGGAAAGAGCCAAAAACATTCAGTACTTC. This translates into CASRGALGERAKNIQYF.

The chain combines TRBV6-5 with TRBJ1-3, with D perhaps matching TRBD1 (5 bases). Germline loops: CDR1 MNHEY, CDR2 SVGAGI. V was trimmed by 0 bases and J by 4 bases, leaving 10 bases between them. This CDR3 is 15 amino acids long. The DNA for the CDR3 is TGTGCCAGCAGTTACTCGTTCAGGGTCGGAAACACCATATATTTT. Protein: CASSYSFRVGNTIYF.

The chain links TRBV7-2 to TRBJ2-1; 7 bases map to TRBD1. V trimming: 3 bases; J trimming: 4 bases; junction bases outside the gene matches: 12. Germline V gene data show CDR1 as SGHTA and CDR2 as FQGNSA. This CDR3 has 17 amino acids. The CDR3 here is CASSLRVPGQPYNEQFF. In nucleotides, the CDR3 is TGTGCCAGCAGCTTGAGGGTGCCGGGACAGCCATACAATGAGCAGTTCTTC.

The chain combines TRBV27 with TRBJ2-3, with 11 bases that match TRBD2. Germline-derived CDR1 and CDR2 are MNHEY and SMNVEV (reference sequence). The CDR3 runs 17 residues. V lost 6 bases to trimming and J lost 8 bases; unmatched junction nucleotides: 16. CDR3: CASRPWSSGGSRRTQYF. CDR3 DNA sequence: TGTGCCAGCAGACCCTGGTCTAGCGGGGGGTCACGGCGTACGCAGTATTTT.

This chain joins TRBV5-4 and TRBJ1-1, with D perhaps TRBD1 (5 bases). The germline V and J ends were trimmed by 0 bases and 3 bases, with 12 bases remaining between them. Germline V CDR1 and CDR2: SGHNT, YYREEE (reference sequence). This CDR3 has 15 amino acids. This CDR3 reads CASSLATDPYTEAFF. For the CDR3, the DNA is TGTGCCAGCAGCTTGGCGACAGACCCTTACACTGAAGCTTTCTTT.

The chain employs TRBV11-3 and TRBJ2-2; weak D call: TRBD2 (5 bases). Germline V CDR1 and CDR2: SGHNT, YENEEA. The CDR3 is 16 amino acids. Trimming stripped 0 bases from V and 4 bases from J, with 12 bases between. The CDR3 coding sequence is TGTGCCAGCAGCTTAGAGGTCCGGGAAGGCACCGGGGAGCTGTTTTTT. Translated, it gives CASSLEVREGTGELFF.

This clone was detected once. The rearrangement uses TRBV7-9 and TRBJ1-1; D remains ambiguous. Trimming took 4 bases from V and 4 from J, leaving 16 bases between them. The germline V gene has CDR1 SEHNR and CDR2 FQNEAQ (reference sequence). The CDR3 spans 15 residues. The CDR3 sequence is CASSSKAPVGTEAFF. DNA for the CDR3: TGTGCCAGCAGCTCCAAAGCCCCGGTCGGCACTGAAGCTTTCTTT. The full variable domain, in which reference TRBV7-9 and TRBJ1-1 provide the parts outside the CDR3, is DTGVSQNPRHKITKRGQNVTFRCDPISEHNRLYWYRQTLGQGPEFLTYFQNEAQLEKSRLLSDRFSAERPKGSFSTLEIQRTEQGDSAMYLCASSSKAPVGTEAFFGQGTRLTVV.

V and J are TRBV7-9 and TRBJ1-1; D is perhaps TRBD1 (6 bases). Trimming removed 2 bases from V and 1 base from J, with 11 bases in between. Germline CDR1 and CDR2: SEHNR and FQNEAQ (reference sequence). The CDR3 is made up of 15 amino acids. CDR3 region: CASSLQGLANTEAFF. DNA for the CDR3: TGTGCCAGCAGCTTACAGGGGTTGGCGAACACTGAAGCTTTCTTT. The full variable domain, rest sourced from reference TRBV7-9 and TRBJ1-1, is DTGVSQNPRHKITKRGQNVTFRCDPISEHNRLYWYRQTLGQGPEFLTYFQNEAQLEKSRLLSDRFSAERPKGSFSTLEIQRTEQGDSAMYLCASSLQGLANTEAFFGQGTRLTVV.

The rearrangement joins TRBV4-1 to TRBJ1-2; 9 nucleotides match TRBD1. The CDR3 runs 17 residues. V lost 3 bases and J lost 0; bases outside the gene matches: 8. Germline values: CDR1 MGHRA, CDR2 YSYEKL. CDR3 sequence (DNA): TGCGCCAGCAGCCAGATAACAGGGGGCATAACTAACTATGGCTACACCTTC. It is translated as CASSQITGGITNYGYTF.

This clone was seen just once. The J gene is TRBJ2-1, the V gene TRBV25-1; unclear D gene. Germline lookup yields CDR1 MGHDK and CDR2 SYGVNS. This CDR3 is built from 14 residues. Trimming cost V 1 base and J 0 bases, with 4 bases left between them. CDR3 DNA: TGTGCCAGCAGTGAATGGAGCTCCTACAATGAGCAGTTCTTC. It encodes CASSEWSSYNEQFF.

The V call is TRBV27, the J call TRBJ1-5; weak D call: TRBD1 (6 bases). Germline CDR1 MNHEY, CDR2 SMNVEV (reference sequence). V lost 3 bases and J 6 bases, leaving 12 bases between the germline ends. The CDR3 contains 14 residues. The CDR3 nucleotides are TGTGCCAGCAGTTTGGGGGCCCCCGGTCAGCCCCAGCATTTT. This translates into CASSLGAPGQPQHF.

This clone was seen once. The chain combines TRBV11-2 with TRBJ2-5; 13 bases match TRBD2. Per germline, CDR1 SGHAT and CDR2 FQNNGV. There are 17 residues in the CDR3. V shed 8 bases, J shed 0 bases, and the junction held 9 bases outside the gene matches. CDR3 region: CASGPGLAGPYQETQYF. As DNA, the CDR3 is TGTGCCAGCGGACCGGGACTAGCGGGGCCGTACCAAGAGACCCAGTACTTC. The whole variable domain, filled in from reference TRBV11-2 and TRBJ2-5, reads EAGVAQSPRYKIIEKRQSVAFWCNPISGHATLYWYQQILGQGPKLLIQFQNNGVVDDSQLPKDRFSAERLKGVDSTLKIQPAKLEDSAVYLCASGPGLAGPYQETQYFGPGTRLLVL.

The count of this clone is one. This chain links TRBV7-7 with TRBJ2-5; TRBD2 matches 12 bases. This CDR3 spans 15 amino acids. Per germline, CDR1 SSHAT and CDR2 FNYEAQ (reference sequence). V was pared by 5 bases and J by 2 bases, with 3 bases of the junction left unmatched. CDR3 loop: CASSHGLAGQETQYF. CDR3 nucleotide sequence: TGTGCCAGCAGCCACGGACTAGCGGGGCAAGAGACCCAGTACTTC.

This chain uses TRBV7-6 with TRBJ1-2; D not certain. Trimming removed 2 bases from V and 8 bases from J, with 15 bases in between. The CDR3 loop spans 14 amino acids. Germline CDR1 SGHVS, CDR2 FNYEAQ. The CDR3 nucleotides read TGTGCCAGCAGCTTATGGCGCGGGGAAGAGGGCTACACCTTC. Residues: CASSLWRGEEGYTF.

The DNA of the CDR3 is TGCGCCAGCAGCCAGGGGACAGGGAGTAAGACCCAGTACTTC. Translated, it gives CASSQGTGSKTQYF. The chain recombines TRBV4-3 with TRBJ2-5; TRBD1 matches at 9 bases. Germline V CDR1 and CDR2: LGHNA, YSLEER. V gave up 3 bases and J gave up 6 bases; unmatched junction bases: 5. The length of the CDR3 is 14 residues.

The V gene is TRBV30, the J gene TRBJ2-5; 10 nucleotides match TRBD2. The junction had 5 bases not matched to a gene; V was cut back by 1 base and J by 3 bases. The CDR3 spans 15 residues. CDR1 is GTSNPN and CDR2 is SVGIG in the germline V gene (reference sequence). The CDR3, as DNA: TGTGCCTGGAGTGCCGGACTAGCGGAAAAAGAGACCCAGTACTTC. This encodes CAWSAGLAEKETQYF.

The chain carries TRBV7-9 and TRBJ1-4; no clear D gene. The germline CDR1 and CDR2 sequences are SEHNR and FQNEAQ (reference sequence). Trimming removed 3 bases from V and 5 bases from J, with 7 bases in between. CDR3 length: 13 residues. The CDR3 loop reads CASSFSGNEKLFF. The CDR3 region has the DNA TGTGCCAGCAGCTTCTCCGGGAATGAAAAACTGTTTTTT.

The chain links TRBV29-1 to TRBJ2-7, with 9 bases fitting TRBD1. Germline assignment: CDR1 SQVTM and CDR2 ANQGSEA. The CDR3 sequence is 14 residues long. J was trimmed by 5 bases and V by 6 bases; bases with no gene match: 11. The CDR3 DNA reads as TGCAGCGTCGAAAGGGGGACAGGGATCCACGAGCAGTACTTC. It is translated as CSVERGTGIHEQYF.

V is TRBV6-5 and J is TRBJ1-2; 8 nucleotides match TRBD1. The V gene end was trimmed by 6 bases and the J gene end by 7 bases; junction bases not matched to a gene: 4. Germline V lookup: CDR1 MNHEY, CDR2 SVGAGI. CDR3 length equals 12 residues. The CDR3 region has the DNA TGTGCCAGCAGGACAGGGGCAGGTGGCTACACCTTC. This encodes CASRTGAGGYTF.

This chain joins TRBV5-4 and TRBJ2-7; TRBD2 agrees at 7 bases. Germline V CDR1 and CDR2: SGHNT, YYREEE (reference sequence). The V segment lost 1 base and the J segment 4 bases; nucleotides outside the gene matches: 8. The length of the CDR3 is 15 residues. Here the CDR3 reads CASSLSASGGYEQYF. The DNA for the CDR3 is TGTGCCAGCAGCTTGAGTGCTAGCGGAGGATACGAGCAGTACTTC.

The chain is built from TRBV19 and TRBJ2-2, with D hard to call. This CDR3 region has 15 residues. Trimming left V 7 bases short and J 4 bases short, with 16 bases between. Looked up from germline, CDR1 is LNHDA and CDR2 is SQIVND (reference sequence). The CDR3, as DNA: TGTGCCAGTACAGGCAGACGAATCGCCACCGGGGAGCTGTTTTTT. This encodes CASTGRRIATGELFF. Together with reference TRBV19 and TRBJ2-2, the CDR3 gives the full variable domain: DGGITQSPKYLFRKEGQNVTLSCEQNLNHDAMYWYRQDPGQGLRLIYYSQIVNDFQKGDIAEGYSVSREKKESFPLTVTSAQKNPTAFYLCASTGRRIATGELFFGEGSRLTVL.